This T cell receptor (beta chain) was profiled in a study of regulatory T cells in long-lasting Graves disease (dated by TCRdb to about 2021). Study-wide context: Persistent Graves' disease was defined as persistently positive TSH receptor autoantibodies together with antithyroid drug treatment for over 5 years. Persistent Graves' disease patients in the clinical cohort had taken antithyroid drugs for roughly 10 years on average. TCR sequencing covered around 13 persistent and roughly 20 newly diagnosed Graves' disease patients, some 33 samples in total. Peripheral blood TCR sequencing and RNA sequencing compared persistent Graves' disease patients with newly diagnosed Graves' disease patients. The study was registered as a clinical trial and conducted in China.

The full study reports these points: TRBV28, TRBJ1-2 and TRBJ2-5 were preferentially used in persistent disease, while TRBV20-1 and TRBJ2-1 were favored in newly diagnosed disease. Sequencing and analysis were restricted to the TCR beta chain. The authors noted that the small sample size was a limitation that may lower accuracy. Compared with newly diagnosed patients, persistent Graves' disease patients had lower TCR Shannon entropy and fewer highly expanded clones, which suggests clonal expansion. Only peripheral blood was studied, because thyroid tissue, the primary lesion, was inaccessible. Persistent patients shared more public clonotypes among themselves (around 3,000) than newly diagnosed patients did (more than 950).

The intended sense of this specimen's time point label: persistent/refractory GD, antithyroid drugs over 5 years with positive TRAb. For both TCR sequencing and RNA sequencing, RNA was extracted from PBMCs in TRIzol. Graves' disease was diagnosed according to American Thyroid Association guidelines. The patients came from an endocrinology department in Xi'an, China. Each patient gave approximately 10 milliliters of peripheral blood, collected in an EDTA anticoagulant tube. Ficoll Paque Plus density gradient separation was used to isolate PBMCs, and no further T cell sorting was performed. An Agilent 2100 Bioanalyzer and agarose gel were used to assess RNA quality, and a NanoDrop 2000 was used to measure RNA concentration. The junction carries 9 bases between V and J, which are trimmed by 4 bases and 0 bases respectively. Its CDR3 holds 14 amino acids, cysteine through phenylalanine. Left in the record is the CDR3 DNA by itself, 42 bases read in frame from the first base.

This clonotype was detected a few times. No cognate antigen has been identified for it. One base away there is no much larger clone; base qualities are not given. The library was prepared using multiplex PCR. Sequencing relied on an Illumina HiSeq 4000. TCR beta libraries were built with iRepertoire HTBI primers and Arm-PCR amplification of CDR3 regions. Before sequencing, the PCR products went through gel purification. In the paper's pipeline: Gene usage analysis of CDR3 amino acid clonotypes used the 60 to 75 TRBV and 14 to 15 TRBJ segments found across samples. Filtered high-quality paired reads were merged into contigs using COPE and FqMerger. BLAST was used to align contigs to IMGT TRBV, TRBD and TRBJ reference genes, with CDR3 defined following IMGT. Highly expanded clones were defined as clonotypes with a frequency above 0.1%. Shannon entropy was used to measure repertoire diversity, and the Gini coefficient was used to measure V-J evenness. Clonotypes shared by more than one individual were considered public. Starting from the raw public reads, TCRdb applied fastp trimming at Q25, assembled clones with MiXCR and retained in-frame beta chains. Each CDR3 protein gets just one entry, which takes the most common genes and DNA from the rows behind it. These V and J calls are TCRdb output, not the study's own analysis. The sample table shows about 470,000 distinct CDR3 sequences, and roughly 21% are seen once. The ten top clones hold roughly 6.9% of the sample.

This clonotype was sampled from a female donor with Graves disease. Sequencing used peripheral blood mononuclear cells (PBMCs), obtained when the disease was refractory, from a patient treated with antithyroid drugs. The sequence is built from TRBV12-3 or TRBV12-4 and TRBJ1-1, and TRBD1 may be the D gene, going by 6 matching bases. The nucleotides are TGTGCCAGCAGTTGGGGGCTAATGAACACTGAAGCTTTCTTT. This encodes CASSWGLMNTEAFF.